Reported below is one T cell receptor (beta chain). A second PCR of 7 to 11 cycles used a sample-barcoded 5' primer and a J-beta primer mix. TCRdb independently ran MiXCR on the 5' RACE reads; one entry per CDR3 protein. The table has about 780,000 distinct CDR3 sequences, 20% to 30% seen once. The CDR3 contains 16 residues. Germline V gene sequence: CDR1 SGDLS, CDR2 YYNGEE. V was pared by 2 bases and J by 3 bases, with 5 bases of the junction left unmatched. The source of the sample is a study of blood T cells in healthy people across ages. A further study also used this sample, focusing on T cells of mothers and their children.

Material: blood. This rearrangement joins TRBV9 to TRBJ2-1; 10 bases are a match to TRBD2. The sequence was obtained from a boy aged 5-17 years in good health. DNA for the CDR3: TGTGCCAGCAGCGTCCCCAGCGGGGGGGACTACAATGAGCAGTTCTTC. It encodes CASSVPSGGDYNEQFF.